The 17 T cell receptor beta chains below all came from one sample that was sequenced in a study of T cells in Graves' hyperthyroidism and ophthalmopathy. Amplified TCR beta CDR3 regions came from RNA transcripts. HTBI primers drove first-round RT-PCR of the TCR CDR3. MiXCR, run by TCRdb on the multiplex PCR reads, gives a single entry per CDR3 protein. The sample lists hundreds of thousands of distinct CDR3 sequences, around 15% seen once, with roughly 10% in the top ten. Sequencing was performed on blood. The receptors derive from a woman between 18 and 29 years old with Graves' hyperthyroidism.

Ten or more counts support this clonotype. J is TRBJ2-2 and V is TRBV30; 9 bases agree with TRBD1. The ends lost 5 bases at V and 4 bases at J; junction bases unmatched: 5. The CDR3 spans 14 residues. Germline CDR1 reads GTSNPN; CDR2 reads SVGIG (reference sequence). The CDR3 bases are TGTGCCTGGTCCGGGACAGGGAGCACCGGGGAGCTGTTTTTT. This codes for CAWSGTGSTGELFF.

This clonotype was seen at least ten times. J is TRBJ1-2 and V is TRBV7-8, with TRBD1 as a possible D gene (5 bases). V was trimmed by 5 bases and J by 6 bases, leaving 13 bases between them. The CDR3 has 13 residues. Germline V lookup: CDR1 SGHVS, CDR2 FQNEAQ. CDR3 loop: CASSPPRGNGYTF. The CDR3 DNA sequence: TGTGCCAGCAGCCCACCTAGGGGCAATGGCTACACCTTC.

This clonotype has just a few counts. This chain links TRBV13 with TRBJ2-2; no firm D call. The CDR3 is made up of 17 amino acids. Germline-derived CDR1 and CDR2 are PRHDT and FYEKMQ (reference sequence). The V and J ends lost 4 bases and 5 bases respectively, with 20 bases between them. The CDR3 loop reads CASSYLSRALETGELFF. The DNA for the CDR3 is TGTGCCAGCAGCTACCTTAGTCGGGCTCTAGAGACCGGGGAGCTGTTTTTT.

The CDR3 DNA follows: TGCGCCAGCAGTGCCTCAATGGACACCATATATTTT. Protein sequence: CASSASMDTIYF. The chain combines TRBV10-2 with TRBJ1-3; D is undetermined. The ends were cut back, 4 bases at V and 8 bases at J, with 9 bases in the middle. Germline lookup yields CDR1 WSHSY and CDR2 SAAADI. The CDR3 extends over 12 amino acids.

This clonotype was counted ten times or more. The V gene is TRBV20-1, the J gene TRBJ2-1, with 10 nucleotides matching TRBD2. Unmatched junction bases numbered 9, after V lost 5 bases and J lost 8 bases. This CDR3 has 14 residues. In germline, CDR1 is DFQATT, CDR2 SNEGSKA (reference sequence). DNA of the CDR3: TGCAGTGCTGCTGATCTAGCGGGAGTCTATGAGCAGTTCTTC. This translates into CSAADLAGVYEQFF.

V usage is TRBV2 and J usage is TRBJ1-5, with D uncertain. The CDR3 is 13 amino acids. Trimming took 8 bases from V and 6 from J, leaving 14 bases between them. CDR1 and CDR2 (germline): SNHLY, FYNNEI. CDR3 sequence: CASGWEGGQPQHF. DNA for the CDR3: TGTGCCAGCGGGTGGGAAGGAGGTCAGCCCCAGCATTTT.

This clonotype was recorded many times. V gene TRBV12-3 or TRBV12-4 combines with J gene TRBJ1-3, with D unclear. V gave up 1 base and J gave up 2 bases, with 6 bases separating them. CDR3 size: 14 residues. The CDR3 spells CASSLGGAGNTIYF. For the CDR3, the DNA is TGTGCCAGCAGTTTAGGGGGTGCTGGAAACACCATATATTTT.

This clonotype was counted ten times or more. The V call is TRBV3-1, the J call TRBJ2-6; a possible D gene is TRBD2 (5 bases). Germline V gene sequence: CDR1 LGHDT, CDR2 YNNKEL (reference sequence). This CDR3 has 17 amino acids. Trimming stripped 0 bases from V and 5 bases from J, with 14 bases between. CDR3 amino acids: CASSQDRDLSWANVLTF. The CDR3 DNA reads as TGTGCCAGCAGCCAAGATCGGGATTTGTCGTGGGCCAACGTCCTGACTTTC.

This clonotype was observed a handful of times. The CDR3 region has the DNA TGCAGTGTGACGACGGCTAGGTGGGACACTGAAGCTTTCTTT. The encoded protein is CSVTTARWDTEAFF. V is TRBV20-1 and J is TRBJ1-1; the D is unclear. The length of the CDR3 is 14 residues. Germline-derived CDR1 and CDR2 are DFQATT and SNEGSKA (reference sequence). Trimming took off 7 bases at V and 3 bases at J, with 18 bases between the two ends.

This clonotype appeared many times. The genes are TRBV12-3 or TRBV12-4 and TRBJ1-2; possible D gene TRBD1, 5 bases. CDR3 length: 15 amino acids. V dropped 7 bases and J dropped 4 bases, with 19 bases sitting between them. CDR3 protein: CASTTRARESYGYTF. CDR3 DNA sequence: TGTGCCAGCACCACCCGGGCCAGGGAATCCTATGGCTACACCTTC.

This clonotype appeared many times. The genes are TRBV5-8 and TRBJ1-1; TRBD1 is a possible D gene (6 bases). The germline V gene has CDR1 SGHTS and CDR2 YDEGEE. With 1 base removed from V and 3 bases from J, the gap between germline ends came to 13 bases. The CDR3 loop spans 15 amino acids. CDR3 loop: CASSLPRGEDTEAFF. CDR3 nucleotides: TGTGCCAGCAGCTTGCCCAGGGGCGAAGACACTGAAGCTTTCTTT. Looking up the rest from reference TRBV5-8 and TRBJ1-1 gives the full variable domain: EAGVTQSPTHLIKTRGQQATLRCSPISGHTSVYWYQQALGLGLQFLLWYDEGEERNRGNFPPRFSGRQFPNYSSELNVNALELEDSALYLCASSLPRGEDTEAFFGQGTRLTVV.

This clonotype was recorded at least ten times. The chain employs TRBV28 and TRBJ2-7; a weak D match, TRBD1 (6 bases). CDR1 and CDR2 from the germline V gene are MDHEN and SYDVKM. The length of the CDR3 is 15 residues. Trimming took 5 bases from V and 5 from J, leaving 19 bases between them. For the CDR3, the DNA is TGTGCCAGCAGTGTTCCAGGGGACCTCCTTGACGAGCAGTACTTC. As protein: CASSVPGDLLDEQYF.

This clonotype has more than one count but fewer than ten. V gene TRBV6-1 combines with J gene TRBJ1-4, with D possibly TRBD1 on 6 matching bases. The germline gives CDR1 MNHNS, CDR2 SASEGT. This CDR3 is 14 amino acids long. The V and J ends lost 3 bases and 8 bases respectively, with 13 bases between them. CDR3 protein: CASSDGGADEKLFF. The CDR3 nucleotides are TGTGCCAGCAGTGACGGGGGGGCGGACGAAAAACTGTTTTTT.

This clonotype occurred a few times. The rearrangement uses TRBV15 and TRBJ2-1, with D unresolved. Trimming pared 0 bases from V and 9 bases from J, leaving 9 bases between. The CDR3 totals 13 residues. Per germline, CDR1 LNHNV and CDR2 YYDKDF (reference sequence). CDR3 protein: CATSRELPREQFF. Written as DNA, the CDR3 is TGTGCCACCAGCAGAGAACTCCCTCGTGAGCAGTTCTTC.

This clonotype was observed many times. The J gene is TRBJ1-2, the V gene TRBV28; D might be TRBD1 (6 bases). This CDR3 comprises 12 residues. In germline, CDR1 is MDHEN, CDR2 SYDVKM. The V gene lost 6 bases and the J gene lost 4 bases, with 9 bases spanning the gap. The chain's CDR3 is CASRATGYGYTF. In nucleotides, the CDR3 is TGTGCCAGCAGGGCGACAGGCTATGGCTACACCTTC.

The rearrangement uses TRBV6-1 and TRBJ1-6, with D possibly matching TRBD1 (6 bases). Germline lookup yields CDR1 MNHNS and CDR2 SASEGT. The length of the CDR3 is 14 residues. V was trimmed by 8 bases and J by 3 bases, leaving 11 bases between them. The CDR3 reads CASSDRNYNSPLHF. In nucleotides, the CDR3 is TGTGCCAGCTCCGACAGGAACTATAATTCACCCCTCCACTTT.

This clonotype occurred a few times. The chain combines TRBV7-6 with TRBJ2-6; either TRBD1 or TRBD2 may supply D (5 bases each). Germline values: CDR1 SGHVS, CDR2 FNYEAQ. Trimming took off 1 base at V and 12 bases at J, with 13 bases between the two ends. The CDR3 loop spans 14 amino acids. The CDR3: CASSLVMGRSVLTF. The CDR3, as DNA: TGTGCCAGCAGCTTAGTGATGGGACGAAGCGTCCTGACTTTC.